The entry below gives a single T cell receptor beta chain sequence along with its context. Its antigen is not known. TCRdb keeps only in-frame clones here, not all; method: immunoSEQ multiplex PCR. Altogether roughly 57,000 clones are present, 70% to 75% being singletons, with the ten largest covering approximately 15%. The sample belongs to a study of T cell clones after liver transplantation. As for the study in general: Three of eight recipients were HCV-positive; others had non-autoimmune, non-viral indications. Standard immunosuppression, with no induction, continued until 12-24 months after transplant.

Study results and limitations: The donor-reactive repertoire was only partly measurable in a couple of subjects, lacking donor cells.

The CDR3 loop spans 15 amino acids. The J segment lost 3 bases and the V segment lost 6 bases, leaving 11 bases of the junction unmatched. Germline V CDR1 and CDR2: SEHNR, FQNEAQ (reference sequence). The sample here was CD4+ T cells from blood, taken before liver transplant. The chain has TRBV7-9 and TRBJ2-7; 7 bases fit TRBD2. The clonotype was recovered from a human donor who received a liver transplant. This CDR3 is CASSLDLGGVYEQYF. The CDR3 region has the DNA TGTGCCAGCAGTCTTGACCTTGGGGGGGTCTACGAGCAGTACTTC.